Ten or more counts support the clone carrying this T cell receptor beta chain. Its target is unknown. The use of genomic DNA as template underpinned the TCR beta VDJ and CDR3 profiling. A single record per CDR3 protein comes from TCRdb applying MiXCR to the reads. The data show about 220,000 distinct CDR3 sequences, 45% to 50% seen once. This sample is part of a study of CD8+CD57+ T cells in acquired aplastic anemia. Findings of the study overall: Statistical testing detected no significant gap in CD8+ Simpson's diversity between patients and controls. Patients and controls shared twenty-nine CD8+ CDR3 sequences, which appeared highly expressed in patients and within their immunodominant clones.

The trim removed 5 bases at V and 7 bases at J, leaving 7 bases unmatched. Looked up from germline, CDR1 is SEHNR and CDR2 is FQNEAQ (reference sequence). The CDR3 length is 14 residues. Sequenced patients had shown CD8+CD57+ cell expansion by flow cytometry. No therapy had been given to the patients at the time of blood sampling. The source is a human donor with aplastic anemia. The sample comprised sorted CD4+, CD8+, or CD8+CD57+ T cells (not recorded which) from PBMCs. This sequence joins TRBV7-9 and TRBJ2-7, with 11 positions matching TRBD1. CDR3 coding DNA: TGTGCCAGCAGCCCCGGGACAGGGGGTGGGGAGCAGTACTTC. It translates to CASSPGTGGGEQYF.